This TCR beta chain was retrieved from a study of shared clonotypes between healthy human individuals. Genomic DNA came from about 97 million PBMCs in unsorted samples. The V and J ends lost 2 bases and 1 base respectively, with 8 bases between them. This CDR3 has 14 amino acids. Germline V gene sequence: CDR1 PRHDT, CDR2 FYEKMQ (reference sequence). The authors split each subset's genomic DNA evenly across several immunoSEQ plates. Repertoires were generated with immunoSEQ multiplex PCR, while TCRdb's copy carries only in-frame clones and drops some. The data contain some 530,000 clones, 70% to 80% of them singletons.

The chain employs TRBV13 and TRBJ1-1, with TRBD1 as a possible D gene (5 bases). Sequenced sample: PBMCs. The sequence came from a woman aged 40 to 55 in good health. Some clones in this sample may be carry-over from other donors' samples. The CDR3 nucleotides are TGTGCCAGCAGCTTAAGACAGACGAACACTGAAGCTTTCTTT. Residues: CASSLRQTNTEAFF. Supplemented by reference TRBV13 and TRBJ1-1, the full variable domain reads AAGVIQSPRHLIKEKRETATLKCYPIPRHDTVYWYQQGPGQDPQFLISFYEKMQSDKGSIPDRFSAQQFSDYHSELNMSSLELGDSALYFCASSLRQTNTEAFFGQGTRLTVV.